These 14 T cell receptor beta chains share one sample of origin, sequenced in a study of T cells in Graves' hyperthyroidism and ophthalmopathy. Researchers took RNA transcripts and amplified the TCR beta CDR3 regions from them. The HTBI primer set served for first-round RT-PCR of the TCR CDR3. Using its own MiXCR run on the multiplex PCR reads, TCRdb lists one record per CDR3 protein. The table lists over 250,000 distinct CDR3 sequences, 20% to 25% of them singletons, with approximately 30% in the top ten. Sequences were obtained from blood. The receptors come from a man aged 35-49 years with Graves' hyperthyroidism that later progressed to Graves' ophthalmopathy.

This clonotype came up a few times. The chain recombines TRBV7-2 with TRBJ1-2; the D gene is possibly TRBD1 (5 bases). Germline V gives CDR1 SGHTA, CDR2 FQGNSA. The ends were cut back, 5 bases at V and 4 bases at J, with 23 bases in the middle. This CDR3 region has 17 residues. CDR3: CASSQEGTPKRRYGYTF. In nucleotides, the CDR3 is TGTGCCAGCAGCCAAGAAGGGACGCCCAAACGTCGCTATGGCTACACCTTC.

This clonotype was counted at least ten times. V gene TRBV9 combines with J gene TRBJ1-2, with no clear D. Looked up from germline, CDR1 is SGDLS and CDR2 is YYNGEE. The CDR3 extends over 13 amino acids. Trimming cost V 3 bases and J 6 bases, with 12 bases left between them. The CDR3 protein is CASSASHQHGYTF. CDR3 nucleotides: TGTGCCAGCAGCGCCTCTCACCAACATGGCTACACCTTC.

The chain has TRBV6-5 and TRBJ1-5; possibly TRBD1 for D (5 bases). V lost 2 bases to trimming and J lost 2 bases, with 10 bases between them. This CDR3 contains 15 residues. Germline-derived CDR1 and CDR2 are MNHEY and SVGAGI. The CDR3 sequence is CASSYAGVGNQPQHF. As DNA, the CDR3 is TGTGCCAGCAGTTACGCGGGGGTGGGCAATCAGCCCCAGCATTTT.

The chain employs TRBV6-1 and TRBJ1-5, with TRBD1 matching over 7 bases. The V gene end was trimmed by 6 bases and the J gene end by 2 bases; junction bases not matched to a gene: 7. The CDR3 covers 15 residues. Germline V CDR1 and CDR2: MNHNS, SASEGT. The CDR3 here is CASSNRGKGNQPQHF. The CDR3 nucleotides are TGTGCCAGCAGCAACAGGGGAAAGGGCAATCAGCCCCAGCATTTT.

This clonotype showed up many times. This chain uses TRBV20-1 with TRBJ1-2, with 8 bases that match TRBD1. Per germline, CDR1 DFQATT and CDR2 SNEGSKA (reference sequence). V was clipped by 4 bases and J by 2 bases; unmatched bases: 12. The CDR3 covers 16 residues. The CDR3 DNA reads TGCAGTGCTAAAGGACAGGGTGCCCCCACCAACTATGGCTACACCTTC. Amino acids: CSAKGQGAPTNYGYTF.

The chain joins TRBV6-5 to TRBJ1-2; TRBD1 matches 10 bases. CDR3 length: 14 residues. Germline CDR1 MNHEY, CDR2 SVGAGI. V was clipped by 0 bases and J by 11 bases; unmatched bases: 6. The DNA of the CDR3 is TGTGCCAGCAGTTACTCGGGACAGGGGACCGGGTACACCTTC. Translating gives CASSYSGQGTGYTF.

In its sample, this clonotype was seen many times. The chain has TRBV25-1 and TRBJ1-2; the match to TRBD1 covers 10 bases. This CDR3 region has 14 residues. Unmatched junction bases numbered 5, after V lost 6 bases and J lost 4 bases. Looked up from germline, CDR1 is MGHDK and CDR2 is SYGVNS. In DNA form, the CDR3 reads TGTGCCAGCAGAGAGACAGGGGGCGTCTATGGCTACACCTTC. Translation: CASRETGGVYGYTF.

The sample holds many counts of this clonotype. The chain links TRBV28 to TRBJ2-2; D may be TRBD2 (5 bases). The V and J ends lost 7 bases and 3 bases respectively, with 9 bases between them. This CDR3 has 13 residues. Per the germline V gene, CDR1 is MDHEN and CDR2 is SYDVKM. CDR3 amino acids: CASILRDTGELFF. For the CDR3, the DNA is TGTGCCAGCATCCTGCGGGACACCGGGGAGCTGTTTTTT. Complete variable domain (other parts from reference TRBV28 and TRBJ2-2): DVKVTQSSRYLVKRTGEKVFLECVQDMDHENMFWYRQDPGLGLRLIYFSYDVKMKEKGDIPEGYSVSREKKERFSLILESASTNQTSMYLCASILRDTGELFFGEGSRLTVL.

This clonotype was observed many times. CDR3 protein: CASNRGTAYGYTF. CDR3 in DNA: TGTGCCAGCAACAGGGGGACCGCATATGGCTACACCTTC. The gene calls are TRBV12-3 or TRBV12-4 and TRBJ1-2, with 8 bases identical to TRBD1. The length of the CDR3 is 13 residues. V was clipped by 7 bases and J by 5 bases; unmatched bases: 6.

The V and J genes are TRBV6-1 and TRBJ2-5; D assignment may be TRBD1 or TRBD2 (6 bases each). Deletions cut 7 bases from V and 5 bases from J, with 14 bases between. The CDR3 length is 13 residues. Germline CDR1 MNHNS, CDR2 SASEGT. CDR3 sequence (DNA): TGTGCCAGCACCCGTTGGGGGGCGGAGACCCAGTACTTC. It specifies CASTRWGAETQYF.

Ten or more counts support this clonotype. V gene TRBV30 combines with J gene TRBJ2-7; D is undetermined. This CDR3 is 15 amino acids long. Between the trimmed V and J ends, which lost 1 base and 0 bases, there was a span of 13 bases. The germline V gene encodes CDR1 GTSNPN and CDR2 SVGIG (reference sequence). The CDR3 sequence: CAWSGGDRSSYEQYF. CDR3 in DNA: TGTGCCTGGAGTGGTGGGGATAGGAGCTCCTACGAGCAGTACTTC.

V gene TRBV11-3 combines with J gene TRBJ2-2; D gene ambiguous. V was trimmed by 1 base and J by 5 bases, leaving 8 bases between them. This CDR3 region has 14 residues. Germline V gives CDR1 SGHNT, CDR2 YENEEA. CDR3: CASSLAPQTGELFF. Here the CDR3 DNA reads TGTGCCAGCAGCTTAGCCCCACAAACCGGGGAGCTGTTTTTT.

This clonotype was seen a handful of times. The J gene is TRBJ1-2, the V gene TRBV5-1; D ambiguous. Germline V gene data show CDR1 as SGHRS and CDR2 as YFSETQ. With 4 bases removed from V and 2 bases from J, the gap between germline ends came to 9 bases. This CDR3 has 13 amino acids. The CDR3 DNA sequence: TGCGCCAGCAGCCAACAGACGAACTATGGCTACACCTTC. It codes for CASSQQTNYGYTF.

This sequence joins TRBV18 and TRBJ1-1, with D hard to call. V was pared by 3 bases and J by 8 bases, with 13 bases between. The CDR3 runs to 13 residues. The germline V gene encodes CDR1 KGHSH and CDR2 LQKENI. CDR3 coding DNA: TGTGCCAGCTCACCGGTCGACGGATCCGAAGCTTTCTTT. It is translated as CASSPVDGSEAFF.